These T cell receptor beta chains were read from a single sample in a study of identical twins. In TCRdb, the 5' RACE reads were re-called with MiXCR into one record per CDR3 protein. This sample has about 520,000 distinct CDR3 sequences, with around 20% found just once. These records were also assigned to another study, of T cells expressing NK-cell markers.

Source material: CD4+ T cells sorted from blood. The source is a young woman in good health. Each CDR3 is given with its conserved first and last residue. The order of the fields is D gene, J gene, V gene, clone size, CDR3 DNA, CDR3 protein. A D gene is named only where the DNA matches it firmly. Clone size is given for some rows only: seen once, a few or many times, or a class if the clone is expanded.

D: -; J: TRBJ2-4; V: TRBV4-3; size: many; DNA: TGCGCCAGCAGCTCCCGCCCAGGGGCCAAAAACATTCAGTACTTC; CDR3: CASSSRPGAKNIQYF
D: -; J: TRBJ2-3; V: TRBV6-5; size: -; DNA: TGTGCCAGCAGTTACCCCGGAGGGCCCGCAGATACGCAGTATTTT; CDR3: CASSYPGGPADTQYF
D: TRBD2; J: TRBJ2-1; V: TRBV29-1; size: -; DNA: TGCAGCGTTGGGCGTCTAGCGGGTCGGGATGAGCAGTTCTTC; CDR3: CSVGRLAGRDEQFF
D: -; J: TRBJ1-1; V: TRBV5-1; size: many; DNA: TGCGCCAGCAGCTTGGCGATTAGGACGGGGAACACTGAAGCTTTCTTT; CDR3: CASSLAIRTGNTEAFF
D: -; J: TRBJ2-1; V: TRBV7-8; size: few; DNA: TGTGCCAGCAGCTTAGCGCATAAAGGGGGGGTCTCCTACAATGAGCAGTTCTTC; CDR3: CASSLAHKGGVSYNEQFF
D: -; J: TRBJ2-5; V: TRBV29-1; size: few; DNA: TGCAGCGTTGATCCTAGCGTAGAGACCCAGTACTTC; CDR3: CSVDPSVETQYF
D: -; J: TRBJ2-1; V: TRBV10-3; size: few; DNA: TGTGCCATCAGTGAGCCCCGACTAGGCAATGAGCAGTTCTTC; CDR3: CAISEPRLGNEQFF
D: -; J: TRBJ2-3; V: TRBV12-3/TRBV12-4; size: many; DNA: TGTGCCAGCAGTTTACGACAGAACACAGATACGCAGTATTTT; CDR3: CASSLRQNTDTQYF
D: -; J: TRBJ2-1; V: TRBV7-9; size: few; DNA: TGTGCCAGCAGCTGGGGGGGCACCAGCTCCTACAATGAGCAGTTCTTC; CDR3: CASSWGGTSSYNEQFF
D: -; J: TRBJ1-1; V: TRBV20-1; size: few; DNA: TGCAGTGCGCTTGATACAGGGACGGACACTGAAGCTTTCTTT; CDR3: CSALDTGTDTEAFF
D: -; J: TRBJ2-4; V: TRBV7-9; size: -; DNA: TGTGCCAGCAGCCTTTGGCGGGGATCCAAAAACATTCAGTACTTC; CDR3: CASSLWRGSKNIQYF
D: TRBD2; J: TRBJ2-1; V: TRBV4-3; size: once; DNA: TGCGCCAGCAGGGTAACGGGAGGGGCCCATGAGCAGTTCTTC; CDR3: CASRVTGGAHEQFF
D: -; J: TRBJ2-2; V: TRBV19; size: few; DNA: TGTGCCAGTAGACACCTAACAGGTTTTCCCGGGGAGCTGTTTTTT; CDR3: CASRHLTGFPGELFF
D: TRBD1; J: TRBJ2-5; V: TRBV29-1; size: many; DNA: TGCAGCGTTGCCTCAGGGACAGGGCAAGAGACCCAGTACTTC; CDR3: CSVASGTGQETQYF
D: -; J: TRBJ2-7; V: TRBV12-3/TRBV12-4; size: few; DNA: TGTGCCAGCGGTATGTTGGGATCCTCCTACGAGCAGTACTTC; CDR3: CASGMLGSSYEQYF
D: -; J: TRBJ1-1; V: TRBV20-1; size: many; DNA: TGCAGTGCTAGAGATCCCGGAAGGCACACTGAAGCTTTCTTT; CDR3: CSARDPGRHTEAFF
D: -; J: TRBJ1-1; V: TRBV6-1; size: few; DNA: TGTGCCAGCAGTGGGGCTCCGAACACTGAAGCTTTCTTT; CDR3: CASSGAPNTEAFF
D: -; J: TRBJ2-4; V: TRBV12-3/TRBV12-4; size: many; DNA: TGTGCCAGCAGCCCCATGGATGGGGGAAACATTCAGTACTTC; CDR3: CASSPMDGGNIQYF
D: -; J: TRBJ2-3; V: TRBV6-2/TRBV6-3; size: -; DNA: TGTGCCAGCAGAACCCGCCTTCCAAGAGATACGCAGTATTTT; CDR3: CASRTRLPRDTQYF
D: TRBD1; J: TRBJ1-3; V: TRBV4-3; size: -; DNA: TGCGCCAGCAGCCAACTTGAGGGGACAGTAATTTGTCCCATATATTTT; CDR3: CASSQLEGTVICPIYF
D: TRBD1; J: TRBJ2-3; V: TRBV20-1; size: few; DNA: TGCAGTGCCCCAGGACAGGTGGCAGATACGCAGTATTTT; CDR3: CSAPGQVADTQYF
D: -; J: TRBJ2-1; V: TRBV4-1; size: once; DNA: TGCGCCAGCAGCAGACCCATTACCGACAATGAGCAGTTCTTC; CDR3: CASSRPITDNEQFF
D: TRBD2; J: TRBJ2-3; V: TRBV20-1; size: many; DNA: TGCAGTGCTAGACCCGACCGGGAGGACACAGATACGCAGTATTTT; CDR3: CSARPDREDTDTQYF
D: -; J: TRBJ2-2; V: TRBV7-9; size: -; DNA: TGTGCCAGCAGCTTAGCGCTAGTTTTCGCCGGGGAGCTGTTTTTT; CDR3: CASSLALVFAGELFF
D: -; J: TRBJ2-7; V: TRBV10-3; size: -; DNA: TGTGCCATCAGTGAGCGGCAGTTCTACGAGCAGTACTTC; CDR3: CAISERQFYEQYF
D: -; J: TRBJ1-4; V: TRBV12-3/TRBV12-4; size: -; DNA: TGTGCCAGCTGCGAACGAGCCGCTGAAAAACTGTTTTTT; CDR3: CASCERAAEKLFF
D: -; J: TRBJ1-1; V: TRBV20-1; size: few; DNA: TGCAGTGCTAGAGATCTAAGGAACACTGAAGCTTTCTTT; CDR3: CSARDLRNTEAFF
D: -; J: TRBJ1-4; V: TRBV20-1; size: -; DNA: TGCAGTGCTAGATGGTCCCTGGGACTAGAAAAACTGTTTTTT; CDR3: CSARWSLGLEKLFF
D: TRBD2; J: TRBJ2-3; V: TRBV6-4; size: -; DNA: TGTGCCAGCAAAAACCCGGGACTAGATTTTACAGATACGCAGTATTTT; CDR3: CASKNPGLDFTDTQYF
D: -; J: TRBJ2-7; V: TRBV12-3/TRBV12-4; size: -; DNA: TGTGCCAGCAGTTTTTCGCACGGAAGCTACGAGCAGTACTTC; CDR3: CASSFSHGSYEQYF
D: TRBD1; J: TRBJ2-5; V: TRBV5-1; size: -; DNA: TGCGCCAGCAGATTACGGACAGGCCGGGAGACCCAGTACTTC; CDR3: CASRLRTGRETQYF
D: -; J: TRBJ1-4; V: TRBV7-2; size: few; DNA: TGTGCCAGCAGCTTAGAACCGTTGAATGAAAAACTGTTTTTT; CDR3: CASSLEPLNEKLFF
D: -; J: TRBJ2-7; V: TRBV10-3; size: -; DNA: TGTGCCATCAGGGACAGCCCTTCGGGCGAGCAGTACTTC; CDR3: CAIRDSPSGEQYF
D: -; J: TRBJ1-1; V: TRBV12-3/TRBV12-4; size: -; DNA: TGTGCCAGCAGCACCCGTCGAGGGGGTGAAGCTTTCTTT; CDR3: CASSTRRGGEAFF
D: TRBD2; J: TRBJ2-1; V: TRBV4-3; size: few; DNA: TGCGCCAGCAGCCGAGTACTAGCGGGAGGGCCTCTCAGCTCCTACAATGAGCAGTTCTTC; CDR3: CASSRVLAGGPLSSYNEQFF
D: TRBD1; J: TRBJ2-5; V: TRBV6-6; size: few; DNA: TGTGCCAGCCAAGGGACAGGGAAGACCCAGTACTTC; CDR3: CASQGTGKTQYF
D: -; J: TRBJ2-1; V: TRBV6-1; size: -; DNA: TGTGCCAGCAGCCCGGGGGTAGTAGCTGGTGAGCAGTTCTTC; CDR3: CASSPGVVAGEQFF
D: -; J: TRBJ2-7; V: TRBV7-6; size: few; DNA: TGTGCCAGCAGCTACCGGACAGCGAGTAGCTCCTACGAGCAGTACTTC; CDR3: CASSYRTASSSYEQYF
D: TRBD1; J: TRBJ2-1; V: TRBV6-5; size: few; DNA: TGTGCCAGCAGTCCCGGGACAGGGGTGTTCTTC; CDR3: CASSPGTGVFF
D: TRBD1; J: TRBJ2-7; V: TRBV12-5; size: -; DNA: TGTGCTAGTGTTGCGGGGACAGGGATCCCCCCACTTTACGAGCAGTACTTC; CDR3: CASVAGTGIPPLYEQYF
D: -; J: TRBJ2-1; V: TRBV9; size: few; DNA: TGTGCCAGCATAGGGGCCCGTGGTAAAAATGAGCAGTTCTTC; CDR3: CASIGARGKNEQFF
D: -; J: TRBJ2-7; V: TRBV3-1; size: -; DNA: TGTGCCAGCAGCCAAATCTGGGGCGAGCAGTACTTC; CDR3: CASSQIWGEQYF
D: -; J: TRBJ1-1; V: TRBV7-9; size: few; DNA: TGTGCCAGCAGCTTAGCGGCCGGGGGAAACACTGAAGCTTTCTTT; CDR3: CASSLAAGGNTEAFF
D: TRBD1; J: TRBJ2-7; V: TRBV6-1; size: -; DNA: TGTGCCAGCAGTCGGACCAGACAGGGGGGGTACGAGCAGTACTTC; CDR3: CASSRTRQGGYEQYF
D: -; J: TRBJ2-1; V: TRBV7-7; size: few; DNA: TGTGCCAGCAGCCCGGAAATTTGGGGTAATGAGCAGTTCTTC; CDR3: CASSPEIWGNEQFF
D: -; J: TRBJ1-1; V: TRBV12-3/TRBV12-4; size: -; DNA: TGTGCCAGCAGTTTCTTGGCGGAGAACACTGAAGCTTTCTTT; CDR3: CASSFLAENTEAFF
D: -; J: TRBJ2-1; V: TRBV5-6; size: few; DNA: TGTGCCAGCAGCCCGGGCGTCGGCAATGAGCAGTTCTTC; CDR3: CASSPGVGNEQFF
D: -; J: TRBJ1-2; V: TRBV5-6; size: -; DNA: TGTGCCAGCAGCTTGGGGTATGTGATGTATGGCTACACCTTC; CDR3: CASSLGYVMYGYTF
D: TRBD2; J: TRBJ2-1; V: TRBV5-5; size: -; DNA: TGTGCCAGCAGCTTTTCTAGCGGGGGGTCTATCTACAATGAGCAGTTCTTC; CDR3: CASSFSSGGSIYNEQFF
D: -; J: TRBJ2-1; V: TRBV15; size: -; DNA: TGTGCCACCAGCAGAACCCTAGGGGAGAACAATGAGCAGTTCTTC; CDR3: CATSRTLGENNEQFF
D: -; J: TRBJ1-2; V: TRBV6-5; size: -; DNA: TGTGCCAGCAGTTACCGAGGGGAGGGTGGCTACACCTTC; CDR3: CASSYRGEGGYTF
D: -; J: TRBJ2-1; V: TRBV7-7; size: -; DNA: TGTGCCAGCAGCTTAGGGCCAGCTAGGCATGAGCAGTTCTTC; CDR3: CASSLGPARHEQFF
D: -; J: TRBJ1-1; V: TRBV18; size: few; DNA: TGTGCCAGCTCACGGGAAGGGGCACGGTCCGCTGAAGCTTTCTTT; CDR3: CASSREGARSAEAFF
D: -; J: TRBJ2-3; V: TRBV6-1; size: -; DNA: TGTGCCAGCAGTGGTCTAGGAGGGGGAAATACGCAGTATTTT; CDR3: CASSGLGGGNTQYF